These 20 T cell receptor beta chains share one sample of origin, sequenced in a study of regulatory T cells in long-lasting Graves disease. Time point indicated: newly diagnosed GD, antithyroid drugs for less than 3 months. Extracted PBMC RNA gave rise to the TCR library. Library construction for TCR beta used iRepertoire HTBI primers and Arm-PCR of CDR3 regions. TCRdb reprocessed the multiplex PCR reads with MiXCR, giving one entry per CDR3 protein. Here the sample spans approximately 470,000 distinct CDR3 sequences, about 16% being singletons. This sample also belongs to another study, concerning T cells in Graves' hyperthyroidism and ophthalmopathy.

The sample consisted of peripheral blood mononuclear cells (PBMCs), taken at new diagnosis, from a patient treated with antithyroid drugs. These receptors originate from a man in his forties with Graves disease.

This clonotype was found many times. The chain recombines TRBV6-1 with TRBJ1-2, with D possibly matching TRBD1 (6 bases). Germline V gives CDR1 MNHNS, CDR2 SASEGT. The CDR3 sequence is 16 residues long. Trimming shortened V by 7 bases and J by 7 bases, and 25 bases separated the two germline ends. This CDR3 reads CASNPGDRTHHGGYTF. CDR3 coding DNA: TGTGCCAGCAATCCAGGAGACAGGACGCATCACGGTGGCTACACCTTC.

This clonotype showed up many times. The rearrangement links TRBV7-9 to TRBJ2-7, with TRBD2 as a possible D gene (5 bases). The V end lost 6 bases, the J end lost 5 bases, and 17 bases lay between the germline ends. The CDR3 loop spans 14 amino acids. CDR1 and CDR2 (germline): SEHNR, FQNEAQ (reference sequence). CDR3 nucleotides: TGTGCCAGCAGTGGAGCGGTTCTCCCCGACGAGCAGTACTTC. Amino acids: CASSGAVLPDEQYF.

The V gene is TRBV20-1, the J gene TRBJ1-1, with 7 bases that match TRBD1. Germline V CDR1 and CDR2: DFQATT, SNEGSKA (reference sequence). The trim removed 6 bases at V and 0 bases at J, leaving 4 bases unmatched. This CDR3 is 13 amino acids long. The CDR3 DNA is TGCAGTGCGCCGGGACAGATGAACACTGAAGCTTTCTTT. This sequence encodes CSAPGQMNTEAFF.

This clonotype was detected ten times or more. V gene TRBV7-8 combines with J gene TRBJ2-1, with 7 bases lining up with TRBD1. The CDR3 runs to 14 residues. In germline, CDR1 is SGHVS, CDR2 FQNEAQ. V lost 6 bases to trimming and J lost 8 bases; unmatched junction nucleotides: 10. In DNA, the CDR3 is TGTGCCAGCAGTCCGAAAGGGGGCGTCTATGAGCAGTTCTTC. This encodes CASSPKGGVYEQFF.

This chain joins TRBV5-1 and TRBJ1-6; perhaps TRBD1 as D (5 bases). This CDR3 contains 15 residues. The V gene lost 0 bases and the J gene lost 3 bases, with 7 bases spanning the gap. CDR1 is SGHRS, CDR2 YFSETQ, per germline. CDR3 sequence (DNA): TGCGCCAGCAGCTTGGAAGGGGTCTATAATTCACCCCTCCACTTT. Its translation is CASSLEGVYNSPLHF.

The J gene is TRBJ2-7, the V gene TRBV29-1; TRBD1 or TRBD2 may be the D gene (5 bases each). Trimming left V 4 bases short and J 3 bases short, with 16 bases between. Germline loops: CDR1 SQVTM, CDR2 ANQGSEA. There are 14 residues in the CDR3. This CDR3 is CSVVGRDAVYEQYF. CDR3 sequence (DNA): TGCAGCGTTGTAGGTCGGGACGCAGTCTACGAGCAGTACTTC.

This clonotype was seen ten or more times. DNA of the CDR3: TGCGCCAGCAGCAGTTCGAGGGGGTCCTACAATGAGCAGTTCTTC. Translating gives CASSSSRGSYNEQFF. The chain employs TRBV5-1 and TRBJ2-1; possibly TRBD1 for D (6 bases). Germline-derived CDR1 and CDR2 are SGHRS and YFSETQ. V was shortened by 4 bases and J by 1 base, with 12 bases between the two germline ends. The CDR3 is made up of 15 amino acids.

This clonotype has a count of ten or more. The V call is TRBV5-8, the J call TRBJ2-5; D is tentatively TRBD1 or TRBD2 (5 bases each). The CDR3 spans 16 residues. The germline gives CDR1 SGHTS, CDR2 YDEGEE. V lost 4 bases, J lost 4 bases, and 20 bases lay in between. The CDR3 DNA is TGTGCCAGCAGCCCTGGATCGCAGGGACGGAGAGAGACCCAGTACTTC. It encodes CASSPGSQGRRETQYF.

This clonotype has a count of ten or more. V usage is TRBV28 and J usage is TRBJ2-7, with 11 positions matching TRBD2. Germline V gene data show CDR1 as MDHEN and CDR2 as SYDVKM. Germline trimming cut 1 base from V and 9 bases from J; bases unmatched to any gene: 11. The length of the CDR3 is 16 residues. CDR3 in amino acids: CASSLFGLAGAPGQYF. CDR3 bases: TGTGCCAGCAGTTTATTTGGACTAGCGGGTGCCCCGGGGCAGTACTTC.

This clonotype was observed a few times. The rearrangement uses TRBV9 and TRBJ1-6, with D unresolved. The V end lost 0 bases, the J end lost 7 bases, and 8 bases lay between the germline ends. CDR3 length: 14 residues. The germline V gene encodes CDR1 SGDLS and CDR2 YYNGEE. In DNA, the CDR3 is TGTGCCAGCAGCGTAGAGCACTCGAATTCACCCCTCCACTTT. It encodes CASSVEHSNSPLHF.

This clonotype was seen at least ten times. CDR3 sequence reads: CSAASGSSDEQFF. Here the CDR3 DNA reads TGCAGTGCCGCTAGCGGGAGTTCGGATGAGCAGTTCTTC. The V gene is TRBV20-1, the J gene TRBJ2-1; 10 bases match TRBD2. Germline lookup yields CDR1 DFQATT and CDR2 SNEGSKA (reference sequence). The junction had 7 bases not matched to a gene; V was cut back by 6 bases and J by 8 bases. The CDR3 covers 13 residues.

This clonotype was detected ten times or more. The CDR3 reads CATRSEGSYEQYF. Written as DNA, the CDR3 is TGTGCCACCAGGAGTGAGGGCTCCTACGAGCAGTACTTC. This chain joins TRBV24-1 and TRBJ2-7; perhaps TRBD2 as D (5 bases). There are 13 residues in the CDR3. CDR1 and CDR2 from the germline V gene are KGHDR and SFDVKD. Trimming took off 7 bases at V and 0 bases at J, with 9 bases between the two ends.

To note about this clonotype: A much larger clone lies a single base off, so this may be a read error. The rearrangement links TRBV2 to TRBJ1-6, with a tentative D call TRBD1 (6 bases). The CDR3 loop spans 15 amino acids. Looked up from germline, CDR1 is SNHLY and CDR2 is FYNNEI. The ends were cut back, 7 bases at V and 8 bases at J, with 18 bases in the middle. CDR3 in DNA: TGTGCCAGCACGGAGACGGGGGCGAGTGATTCACCCCTCCACTTT. This translates into CASTETGASDSPLHF.

This clonotype was found a few times. Given a much more abundant clone one base away, this may be a read error. V usage is TRBV27 and J usage is TRBJ2-3; no firm D call. CDR3 size: 14 residues. Germline V gene lookup returns CDR1 MNHEY and CDR2 SMNVEV (reference sequence). Trimming shortened V by 5 bases and J by 4 bases, and 13 bases separated the two germline ends. In nucleotides, the CDR3 is TGTGCCAGCAGTCCCCCCCTTAGGGCAGATACGCAGTATTTT. Its protein product is CASSPPLRADTQYF.

This clonotype was counted many times. The CDR3 DNA reads as TGTGCCAGCAGCTCCCCAGTCTTGTGGGCCGGGGAGCTGTTTTTT. This codes for CASSSPVLWAGELFF. The chain combines TRBV28 with TRBJ2-2, with D unclear. Germline V lookup: CDR1 MDHEN, CDR2 SYDVKM. The ends were cut back, 6 bases at V and 6 bases at J, with 17 bases in the middle. The CDR3 is 15 residues long.

This clonotype was picked up many times. This chain links TRBV27 with TRBJ2-7, with 7 bases identical to TRBD1. This CDR3 is 16 amino acids long. V lost 3 bases, J lost 0 bases, and 8 bases stayed unmatched. Germline CDR1 MNHEY, CDR2 SMNVEV (reference sequence). The CDR3 DNA sequence: TGTGCCAGCAGTTTCGGACAGGATCTCCTCTCCTACGAGCAGTACTTC. Translating it yields CASSFGQDLLSYEQYF.

This clonotype was detected ten times or more. The V gene is TRBV5-1, the J gene TRBJ2-3; 11 nucleotides line up with TRBD1. This CDR3 is built from 16 residues. CDR1 is SGHRS, CDR2 YFSETQ, per germline. Germline trimming cut 4 bases from V and 2 bases from J; bases unmatched to any gene: 6. The CDR3 region has the DNA TGCGCCAGCAGCCCGGGGACAGGGGGACCCACAGATACGCAGTATTTT. Translation gives CASSPGTGGPTDTQYF.

The chain is built from TRBV7-9 and TRBJ2-2; TRBD2 matches 7 bases. The CDR3 runs to 15 residues. Germline CDR1 and CDR2: SEHNR and FQNEAQ (reference sequence). V was clipped by 5 bases and J by 4 bases; unmatched bases: 7. The CDR3 here is CASSPRGTTTGELFF. CDR3 DNA: TGTGCCAGCAGCCCGCGGGGGACTACCACCGGGGAGCTGTTTTTT.

There are many counts of this clonotype. This chain links TRBV2 with TRBJ1-2; 9 bases line up with TRBD1. Per the germline V gene, CDR1 is SNHLY and CDR2 is FYNNEI. The CDR3 has 13 residues. With V trimmed by 4 bases and J by 6 bases, 3 bases remained unmatched. DNA for the CDR3: TGTGCCAGCAGTGTGGGACAGGGCGATGGCTACACCTTC. Its translation is CASSVGQGDGYTF.

A note on this clonotype: A single base is all that separates this from a far larger clone, so a read error is likely. This chain links TRBV11-1 with TRBJ2-3; no reliable D call. The DNA end is a closer match to TRBJ2-1, so the J assignment may be wrong. There are 13 residues in the CDR3. The germline V gene encodes CDR1 SGHAT and CDR2 FQDESV (reference sequence). The CDR3 DNA is TGTGCCAGCAGCTTAGGGTCGGGTTACGAGCAGTTCTTC. It specifies CASSLGSGYEQFF.